Each of the 5 T cell receptor beta chains below was sequenced from the same sample in a study of T cell changes during pregnancy in multiple sclerosis. Assay used: immunoSEQ multiplex PCR; TCRdb lists only in-frame clones, some missing. The repertoire holds around 60,000 clones, with around 93% as singletons. Sequencing was performed on CD4+ T cells from peripheral blood mononuclear cells, taken before pregnancy. These receptors were taken from a female donor with multiple sclerosis, enrolled in a pregnancy study.

This clone came up once. The rearrangement joins TRBV5-1 to TRBJ2-2; the D is unclear. Trimming took off 0 bases at V and 5 bases at J, with 8 bases between the two ends. The CDR3 sequence is 14 residues long. Germline V gene data show CDR1 as SGHRS and CDR2 as YFSETQ. CDR3 sequence (DNA): TGCGCCAGCAGCTTGGGCACAGAGACCGGGGAGCTGTTTTTT. It encodes CASSLGTETGELFF.

The chain recombines TRBV5-1 with TRBJ2-1; 7 bases match TRBD2. J gave up 2 bases and V 0 bases, and 2 bases lay outside the gene matches. Germline loops: CDR1 SGHRS, CDR2 YFSETQ. The CDR3 totals 15 residues. CDR3 residues: CASSLGEGPYNEQFF. Here the CDR3 DNA reads TGCGCCAGCAGCTTGGGGGAGGGCCCCTACAATGAGCAGTTCTTC.

This chain uses TRBV5-1 with TRBJ2-2; D gene ambiguous. Per the germline V gene, CDR1 is SGHRS and CDR2 is YFSETQ. The length of the CDR3 is 13 residues. The V end was cut by 1 base, the J end by 3 bases, with 4 bases between. CDR3: CASSLLDTGELFF. CDR3 sequence (DNA): TGCGCCAGCAGCTTGCTTGACACCGGGGAGCTGTTTTTT.

This sequence joins TRBV7-9 and TRBJ2-1, with D unclear. Germline CDR1 and CDR2: SEHNR and FQNEAQ (reference sequence). This CDR3 comprises 11 residues. V lost 4 bases and J 10 bases, leaving 8 bases between the germline ends. The CDR3 region is CASSSVLEQFF. As DNA, the CDR3 is TGTGCCAGCAGCTCCGTTTTGGAGCAGTTCTTC.

This chain joins TRBV11-2 and TRBJ2-7; D not certain. Germline values: CDR1 SGHAT, CDR2 FQNNGV. The CDR3 runs to 13 residues. V lost 1 base to trimming and J lost 7 bases, with 11 bases between them. The chain's CDR3 is CASSLVVYGEQYF. DNA for the CDR3: TGTGCCAGCAGCTTAGTGGTTTACGGTGAGCAGTACTTC.